One sample yielded the 30 T cell receptor beta chains listed below, sequenced in a study of blood T cell repertoires in COVID-19. Assay used: immunoSEQ multiplex PCR; TCRdb lists only in-frame clones, some missing. Among roughly 400,000 clones listed, just under 90% were seen once. Source material: PBMCs or T cells enriched from blood (not recorded which). The receptors derive from a woman in her 30s who had recovered from COVID-19.

The CDR3 is CASSFSRIDTQYF. The DNA of the CDR3 is TGTGCCAGCAGCTTTAGCCGAATCGATACGCAGTATTTT. The chain joins TRBV7-2 to TRBJ2-3; D gene unclear. There are 13 residues in the CDR3. V lost 3 bases and J 6 bases, leaving 10 bases between the germline ends. CDR1 SGHTA and CDR2 FQGNSA come from the germline V gene.

This clone was observed once. The genes are TRBV24-1 and TRBJ2-3, with 7 bases lining up with TRBD1. V lost 3 bases, J lost 0 bases, and 5 bases stayed unmatched. This CDR3 has 16 amino acids. CDR1 is KGHDR and CDR2 is SFDVKD in the germline V gene. The CDR3 reads CATSDPGGTSTDTQYF. The CDR3 DNA reads as TGTGCCACCAGTGATCCAGGGGGTACTAGCACAGATACGCAGTATTTT.

This chain links TRBV4-1 with TRBJ2-1; D gene uncertain. Per germline, CDR1 MGHRA and CDR2 YSYEKL. This CDR3 region has 16 residues. Between the trimmed V and J ends, which lost 5 bases and 5 bases, there was a span of 19 bases. The CDR3 sequence is CASSGKPNRGHNEQFF. In nucleotides, the CDR3 is TGCGCCAGCAGCGGAAAGCCTAACCGCGGCCACAATGAGCAGTTCTTC.

The chain recombines TRBV6-5 with TRBJ1-1, with 7 nucleotides matching TRBD1. Germline CDR1 is MNHEY and CDR2 is SVGAGI. J was trimmed by 2 bases and V by 4 bases; bases with no gene match: 7. CDR3 length: 15 amino acids. The CDR3 spells CASSSEGAGNTEAFF. The CDR3 DNA follows: TGTGCCAGCAGTTCGGAGGGGGCGGGTAACACTGAAGCTTTCTTT.

V gene TRBV3-1 (or the pseudogene TRBV3-2) combines with J gene TRBJ2-1, with 9 bases lining up with TRBD2. The CDR3 is 13 amino acids. The germline V gene has CDR1 LGHDT and CDR2 YNNKEL (reference sequence). V was clipped by 9 bases and J by 5 bases; unmatched bases: 5. Written as DNA, the CDR3 is TGTGCCAGTAGCGGGGGCACCCACAATGAGCAGTTCTTC. Translation gives CASSGGTHNEQFF.

This sequence joins TRBV15 and TRBJ1-2; TRBD1 aligns across 7 bases. The CDR3 has 15 amino acids. The trim removed 3 bases at V and 7 bases at J, leaving 11 bases unmatched. Per germline, CDR1 LNHNV and CDR2 YYDKDF (reference sequence). CDR3 region: CATSSRGDIYVGYTF. CDR3 nucleotide sequence: TGTGCCACCAGCAGCAGGGGGGACATATACGTTGGCTACACCTTC.

The V call is TRBV5-4, the J call TRBJ1-6; weak D call: TRBD1 (5 bases). Per the germline V gene, CDR1 is SGHNT and CDR2 is YYREEE (reference sequence). The CDR3 is 14 amino acids. Between the trimmed V and J ends, which lost 4 bases and 6 bases, there was a span of 11 bases. CDR3: CASSPAGLNSPLHF. Written as DNA, the CDR3 is TGTGCCAGCAGCCCCGCGGGGCTTAATTCACCCCTCCACTTT.

This clone has a handful of counts. The V gene is TRBV7-2, the J gene TRBJ1-5, with a possible D match to TRBD1 (6 bases). The germline V gene has CDR1 SGHTA and CDR2 FQGNSA. Trimming left V 3 bases short and J 6 bases short, with 9 bases between. CDR3 length: 13 amino acids. The CDR3 spells CASSFHRVQPQHF. CDR3 coding DNA: TGTGCCAGCAGCTTCCACAGGGTTCAGCCCCAGCATTTT.

V gene TRBV6-5 combines with J gene TRBJ1-1; possibly TRBD1 for D (5 bases). CDR3 size: 15 residues. The V end was cut by 6 bases, the J end by 3 bases, with 17 bases between. CDR1 and CDR2 from the germline V gene are MNHEY and SVGAGI. As DNA, the CDR3 is TGTGCCAGCAGATTACTTGCGCAAGGGGACACTGAAGCTTTCTTT. It codes for CASRLLAQGDTEAFF.

The rearrangement links TRBV7-8 to TRBJ1-5; 8 bases map to TRBD1. Germline V gene data show CDR1 as SGHVS and CDR2 as FQNEAQ. Unmatched junction bases numbered 6, after V lost 1 base and J lost 4 bases. CDR3 size: 16 residues. CDR3 coding DNA: TGTGCCAGCAGCTTAGTCTCGGGGACAGGAAATCAGCCCCAGCATTTT. It encodes CASSLVSGTGNQPQHF.

About this clone: At the DNA level, this CDR3 is encoded by other sequences in the same sample as well. The chain's CDR3 is CASSVGTANTEAFF. DNA for the CDR3: TGCGCCAGCAGCGTCGGGACAGCTAACACTGAAGCTTTCTTT. The rearrangement joins TRBV5-1 to TRBJ1-1; 7 bases are shared with TRBD1. The V gene's germline CDR1 is SGHRS and CDR2 YFSETQ. After removal of 4 bases from V and 2 bases from J, the junction contained 5 bases not matched to a gene. This CDR3 region has 14 residues.

The chain couples TRBV6-5 to TRBJ2-7; TRBD1 aligns across 10 bases. V lost 6 bases, J lost 5 bases, and 7 bases stayed unmatched. Germline loops: CDR1 MNHEY, CDR2 SVGAGI. The CDR3 contains 14 residues. The CDR3 sequence is CASRLTGGINEQYF. The CDR3 DNA follows: TGTGCCAGCAGATTGACAGGGGGCATCAACGAGCAGTACTTC.

The J gene is TRBJ2-3, the V gene TRBV7-2, with 12 bases lining up with TRBD2. Germline V lookup: CDR1 SGHTA, CDR2 FQGNSA. The CDR3 is made up of 19 amino acids. V dropped 5 bases and J dropped 0; count of bases not matched to a gene: 12. CDR3 DNA sequence: TGTGCCAGCAGCGGGATACTAGCGGGGGGCCGATATAGCACAGATACGCAGTATTTT. Its protein is CASSGILAGGRYSTDTQYF.

The chain joins TRBV29-1 to TRBJ1-1; 10 bases agree with TRBD1. The CDR3 spans 14 residues. The ends lost 7 bases at V and 11 bases at J; junction bases unmatched: 16. Germline-derived CDR1 and CDR2 are SQVTM and ANQGSEA. DNA of the CDR3: TGCAGCGCCCCCAGGGGGACAGGGGCTGGGGCGGCTTTCTTT. It yields the protein CSAPRGTGAGAAFF.

This chain connects TRBV7-2 to TRBJ2-3; 11 bases line up with TRBD2. Germline values: CDR1 SGHTA, CDR2 FQGNSA. The CDR3 is 16 amino acids. With V trimmed by 5 bases and J by 6 bases, 10 bases remained unmatched. The CDR3 nucleotides read TGTGCCAGCAGCCAAGGACTAGCGGGTGACTCCGATACGCAGTATTTT. Protein: CASSQGLAGDSDTQYF.

The chain uses TRBV6-5 and TRBJ2-7; possibly TRBD1 for D (6 bases). Trimming cost V 2 bases and J 6 bases, with 17 bases left between them. Germline CDR1 is MNHEY and CDR2 is SVGAGI. The CDR3 contains 15 residues. CDR3 protein: CASSYATGMVSEQYF. The CDR3 region has the DNA TGTGCCAGCAGTTACGCCACAGGGATGGTGAGCGAGCAGTACTTC.

This clone was found a few times. The chain joins TRBV4-1 to TRBJ2-1, with D perhaps matching TRBD2 (6 bases). The ends were cut back, 0 bases at V and 2 bases at J, with 14 bases in the middle. There are 17 residues in the CDR3. Germline-derived CDR1 and CDR2 are MGHRA and YSYEKL. The CDR3 spells CASSQERGGLTYNEQFF. The CDR3 DNA follows: TGCGCCAGCAGCCAAGAACGGGGAGGACTTACCTACAATGAGCAGTTCTTC.

The V gene is TRBV6-9, the J gene TRBJ2-7; possible D gene TRBD2, 6 bases. Trimming cost V 3 bases and J 2 bases, with 17 bases left between them. Germline CDR1 and CDR2: MNHGY and SVAAGI. This CDR3 is 16 amino acids long. The CDR3 sequence is CASSYTAGSPTYEQYF. The DNA for the CDR3 is TGTGCCAGCAGTTACACCGCGGGGTCCCCAACCTACGAGCAGTACTTC.

J is TRBJ1-2 and V is TRBV5-1, with D perhaps matching TRBD1 (6 bases). The V end was cut by 6 bases, the J end by 9 bases, with 21 bases between. Germline V gives CDR1 SGHRS, CDR2 YFSETQ. The CDR3 sequence is 14 residues long. The CDR3 spells CASTPGHSSVSYTF. As DNA, the CDR3 is TGCGCCAGCACCCCGGGACACAGCTCTGTAAGCTACACCTTC.

The chain joins TRBV27 to TRBJ1-5, with 7 bases that match TRBD1. This CDR3 has 15 amino acids. Germline V lookup: CDR1 MNHEY, CDR2 SMNVEV (reference sequence). The J segment lost 1 base and the V segment lost 4 bases, leaving 4 bases of the junction unmatched. CDR3 in amino acids: CASSSYRGSNQPQHF. In DNA, the CDR3 is TGTGCCAGCAGTTCGTACAGGGGAAGCAATCAGCCCCAGCATTTT.

V gene TRBV7-9 combines with J gene TRBJ2-7, with 9 bases that match TRBD2. V shed 4 bases and J 4 bases; nucleotides not matched to a gene: 5. Germline V gene sequence: CDR1 SEHNR, CDR2 FQNEAQ (reference sequence). The CDR3 runs 14 residues. CDR3 in amino acids: CASSSSGRSYEQYF. CDR3 in DNA: TGTGCCAGCAGCTCAAGCGGGAGGTCATACGAGCAGTACTTC.

The rearrangement uses TRBV7-3 and TRBJ2-1; 10 bases align to TRBD2. Per germline, CDR1 SGHTA and CDR2 FQGTGA. V was clipped by 2 bases and J by 7 bases; unmatched bases: 5. The length of the CDR3 is 15 residues. CDR3 in amino acids: CASSLLLAGRNEQFF. Here the CDR3 DNA reads TGTGCCAGCAGCTTACTACTAGCGGGGAGGAATGAGCAGTTCTTC.

The chain couples TRBV5-8 to TRBJ2-1; maybe TRBD1 (6 bases). V dropped 1 base and J dropped 8 bases, with 19 bases sitting between them. Germline CDR1 and CDR2: SGHTS and YDEGEE. The CDR3 loop spans 16 amino acids. In nucleotides, the CDR3 is TGTGCCAGCAGCTTGTATCGATATAGGGGGTTCTATGAGCAGTTCTTC. Encoded protein: CASSLYRYRGFYEQFF.

This chain joins TRBV18 and TRBJ1-1; possible D gene TRBD1, 6 bases. The length of the CDR3 is 17 residues. Germline V gene lookup returns CDR1 KGHSH and CDR2 LQKENI. V was clipped by 4 bases and J by 0 bases, with 18 bases between them. The CDR3 sequence is CASSQWLKGDLNTEAFF. CDR3 nucleotide sequence: TGTGCCAGCTCACAATGGTTGAAGGGGGATCTGAACACTGAAGCTTTCTTT.

A remark on this clone: This sample also contains other DNA sequences that code for the same CDR3. This chain joins TRBV7-9 and TRBJ2-3; tentative D call: TRBD2 (6 bases). This CDR3 is built from 15 residues. Germline V gene lookup returns CDR1 SEHNR and CDR2 FQNEAQ (reference sequence). V was trimmed by 2 bases and J by 0 bases, leaving 9 bases between them. The CDR3 DNA reads as TGTGCCAGCAGCTTATCGGGACTGAGCACAGATACGCAGTATTTT. Its translation: CASSLSGLSTDTQYF.

The chain uses TRBV5-6 and TRBJ1-5; no reliable D call. The CDR3 is made up of 14 amino acids. Germline CDR1 reads SGHDT; CDR2 reads YYEEEE. V was shortened by 0 bases and J by 4 bases, with 8 bases between the two germline ends. CDR3 DNA: TGTGCCAGCAGCTTGGGTACAGATAATCAGCCCCAGCATTTT. The encoded protein is CASSLGTDNQPQHF.

The V gene is TRBV21-1, the J gene TRBJ2-1; TRBD1, as called in the table, went unchecked against the DNA. TRBV21-1 is a pseudogene. This CDR3 spans 16 amino acids. The CDR3 loop reads CASSSRDRESQDEQFF. The CDR3 DNA sequence: TGTGCCAGCAGCAGCCGGGACAGGGAAAGTCAGGATGAGCAGTTCTTC.

The chain combines TRBV19 with TRBJ2-7, with 12 bases that match TRBD2. CDR3 size: 19 residues. The ends lost 4 bases at V and 0 bases at J; junction bases unmatched: 13. Germline assignment: CDR1 LNHDA and CDR2 SQIVND (reference sequence). The DNA of the CDR3 is TGTGCCAGTAGTACCGGCCTTAGACTAGCGGGGGCCAACTCCTACGAGCAGTACTTC. Its protein product is CASSTGLRLAGANSYEQYF. Full variable domain (missing parts from reference TRBV19 and TRBJ2-7): DGGITQSPKYLFRKEGQNVTLSCEQNLNHDAMYWYRQDPGQGLRLIYYSQIVNDFQKGDIAEGYSVSREKKESFPLTVTSAQKNPTAFYLCASSTGLRLAGANSYEQYFGPGTRLTVT.

The chain has TRBV18 and TRBJ2-7; 10 bases are shared with TRBD2. Germline-derived CDR1 and CDR2 are KGHSH and LQKENI. V lost 3 bases to trimming and J lost 4 bases; unmatched junction nucleotides: 9. CDR3 size: 16 residues. CDR3 residues: CASSPSVAGGHYEQYF. CDR3 nucleotides: TGTGCCAGCTCACCGTCCGTAGCGGGGGGTCATTACGAGCAGTACTTC.

This rearrangement joins TRBV2 to TRBJ2-2; D might be TRBD2 (5 bases). Germline assignment: CDR1 SNHLY and CDR2 FYNNEI. The V end lost 1 base, the J end lost 4 bases, and 10 bases lay between the germline ends. The CDR3 has 15 residues. The CDR3 sequence: CASSEGPAGTGELFF. In DNA form, the CDR3 reads TGTGCCAGCAGTGAAGGCCCGGCGGGCACCGGGGAGCTGTTTTTT.